The 10 T cell receptor beta chains listed next were all sequenced from one sample in a study of T cell repertoires in cytomegalovirus infection. From the reads, TCRdb called clonotypes with MiXCR, one entry per CDR3 protein. The data show around 450,000 distinct CDR3 sequences, 25% to 40% seen once. The sequenced sample was PBMCs. These receptors all stem from a human donor in good health (CMV status not recorded). Some clones in this sample may be carry-over from other donors' samples.

This sequence joins TRBV19 and TRBJ2-7; 10 nucleotides match TRBD2. This CDR3 is 14 amino acids long. Trimming at V came to 4 bases and at J to 6 bases, leaving 6 bases not matched to a gene. Per germline, CDR1 LNHDA and CDR2 SQIVND (reference sequence). The CDR3 here is CASSTQWTSGEQYF. CDR3 coding DNA: TGTGCCAGTAGTACCCAATGGACTAGCGGCGAGCAGTACTTC.

Details on this clonotype: At one of its ends the junction is not consistent with the germline gene, which may arise from a read error. The rearrangement joins TRBV3-1 to TRBJ2-7, with unresolved D. Germline CDR1 is LGHDT and CDR2 is YNNKEL (reference sequence). The CDR3 is 12 amino acids. The CDR3 coding sequence is TGTGCCAGCAGCCAAGGGGATTTGGAGCATTACTTC. Translating gives CASSQGDLEHYF.

The chain combines TRBV10-3 with TRBJ2-3; D call uncertain. CDR1 is ENHRY, CDR2 SYGVKD, per germline. The CDR3 has 12 amino acids. Deletions cut 4 bases from V and 0 bases from J, with 2 bases between. The CDR3 loop reads CAISGSTDTQYF. Written as DNA, the CDR3 is TGTGCCATCAGTGGTAGCACAGATACGCAGTATTTT.

The chain is built from TRBV6-5 and TRBJ2-3, with D unresolved. V dropped 6 bases and J dropped 2 bases, with 12 bases sitting between them. Per germline, CDR1 MNHEY and CDR2 SVGAGI. This CDR3 is built from 14 residues. DNA of the CDR3: TGTGCCAGCAGACACGGCAGATTCACAGATACGCAGTATTTT. Translating gives CASRHGRFTDTQYF.

A note on this clonotype: A read error is possible here, since a much larger clone lies one base away. The chain carries TRBV19 and TRBJ1-1; TRBD1 matches 7 bases. Germline V lookup: CDR1 LNHDA, CDR2 SQIVND (reference sequence). The CDR3 is 14 amino acids. The CDR3 region is CAISRQGPWTEAFF. DNA for the CDR3: TGTGCCATTAGTCGACAGGGCCCTTGGACTGAAGCTTTCTTT.

The chain links TRBV10-3 to TRBJ1-2; the D is unclear. From germline, CDR1 is ENHRY and CDR2 SYGVKD. The ends were cut back, 0 bases at V and 3 bases at J, with 8 bases in the middle. The CDR3 covers 14 residues. The CDR3 sequence is CAISESVLYYGYTF. The CDR3 nucleotides read TGTGCCATCAGTGAGTCGGTGCTTTACTATGGCTACACCTTC.

The V call is TRBV6-1, the J call TRBJ2-7; 8 positions match TRBD2. Losses at the gene ends were 6 bases for V and 3 bases for J; bases not matched to a gene: 4. The CDR3 is made up of 13 amino acids. Germline V lookup: CDR1 MNHNS, CDR2 SASEGT. The CDR3 DNA follows: TGTGCCAGCAGCGGGACTAGGGGCTACGAGCAGTACTTC. It specifies CASSGTRGYEQYF.

This clonotype was seen only a few times. Here the CDR3 reads CASSQDRGPYSPLHF. As DNA, the CDR3 is TGTGCCAGCAGCCAAGATAGGGGACCCTATTCACCCCTCCACTTT. The rearrangement links TRBV14 to TRBJ1-6; D perhaps matches TRBD1 (5 bases). Germline assignment: CDR1 SGHDN and CDR2 FVKESK. V shed 0 bases and J shed 8 bases, with 11 bases lying between them. The CDR3 runs 15 residues. Full variable domain (missing parts from reference TRBV14 and TRBJ1-6): EAGVTQFPSHSVIEKGQTVTLRCDPISGHDNLYWYRRVMGKEIKFLLHFVKESKQDESGMPNNRFLAERTGGTYSTLKVQPAELEDSGVYFCASSQDRGPYSPLHFGNGTRLTVT.

This clonotype appeared a few times. This chain uses TRBV6-2 or TRBV6-3 with TRBJ1-5, with 7 bases fitting TRBD1. Germline-derived CDR1 and CDR2 are MNHEY and SVGEGT. The CDR3 runs to 18 residues. Unmatched junction bases numbered 16, after V lost 8 bases and J lost 0 bases. The CDR3 region has the DNA TGTGCCAGCTCCACCCCCCGAAACCGGGACAGTAGCAATCAGCCCCAGCATTTT. It yields the protein CASSTPRNRDSSNQPQHF.

The CDR3 region has the DNA TGTGCCAGCAATTACAGGGTAACCACCGGGGAGCTGTTTTTT. This sequence encodes CASNYRVTTGELFF. The rearrangement uses TRBV2 and TRBJ2-2; a weak D match, TRBD1 (6 bases). This CDR3 contains 14 residues. Trimming shortened V by 7 bases and J by 4 bases, and 13 bases separated the two germline ends. Germline V CDR1 and CDR2: SNHLY, FYNNEI.